Each of the 25 T cell receptor beta chains below was sequenced from the same sample in a study of a mutant IDH1 vaccine in newly diagnosed glioma. Time point specified: week 35, safety follow-up. With topical imiquimod, each dose of the vaccine consisted of 300 ug of mutant IDH1 20-mer peptide. Which antigens these TCRs recognize remains unknown. TCRdb keeps only in-frame clones here, not all; method: immunoSEQ multiplex PCR. The sample shows approximately 50,000 clones, about 79% of them seen only once. This material consisted of PBMCs, taken from a glioma patient whose treatment included an IDH1 peptide vaccine. The receptors originated from a middle-aged man with glioma.

The rearrangement joins TRBV6-1 to TRBJ1-1; D gene ambiguous. The CDR3 sequence is 13 residues long. Trimming stripped 9 bases from V and 1 base from J, with 12 bases between. CDR1 is MNHNS, CDR2 SASEGT, per germline. In DNA form, the CDR3 reads TGTGCCAGTAGGGAGAACGGGAACACTGAAGCTTTCTTT. Translation: CASRENGNTEAFF.

The V gene is TRBV7-2, the J gene TRBJ2-1, with TRBD1 as a possible D gene (5 bases). The CDR3 totals 18 residues. Germline V CDR1 and CDR2: SGHTA, FQGNSA. Trimming cost V 1 base and J 0 bases, with 16 bases left between them. CDR3 DNA: TGTGCCAGCAGCTTAGTAGGGGCGCGCCTTCGCTCCTACAATGAGCAGTTCTTC. It specifies CASSLVGARLRSYNEQFF.

V usage is TRBV6-1 and J usage is TRBJ1-6, with 9 bases aligning to TRBD1. CDR3 size: 14 residues. CDR1 and CDR2 from the germline V gene are MNHNS and SASEGT. J was trimmed by 8 bases and V by 6 bases; bases with no gene match: 5. CDR3 bases: TGTGCCAGCAGGGGGACAGGGTCGGATTCACCCCTCCACTTT. Residues: CASRGTGSDSPLHF.

This chain joins TRBV28 and TRBJ2-5, with TRBD1 identical over 8 bases. This CDR3 has 16 amino acids. CDR1 is MDHEN and CDR2 is SYDVKM in the germline V gene. V dropped 5 bases and J dropped 2; count of bases not matched to a gene: 10. Written as DNA, the CDR3 is TGTGCCAGCAGTCAGGGGGGCAGGGGGCCTCAAGAGACCCAGTACTTC. This sequence encodes CASSQGGRGPQETQYF.

The J gene is TRBJ2-5, the V gene TRBV5-4; 14 bases fit TRBD2. This CDR3 contains 16 residues. The germline CDR1 and CDR2 sequences are SGHNT and YYREEE (reference sequence). V gave up 4 bases and J gave up 7 bases; unmatched junction bases: 9. This CDR3 reads CASSQTSGRAKWTQYF. CDR3 DNA sequence: TGTGCCAGCAGCCAGACTAGCGGGAGGGCTAAGTGGACCCAGTACTTC.

The chain links TRBV18 to TRBJ1-1; D is undetermined. Trimming stripped 4 bases from V and 7 bases from J, with 13 bases between. The CDR3 covers 13 residues. Per germline, CDR1 KGHSH and CDR2 LQKENI. Here the CDR3 DNA reads TGTGCCAGCTCACAACTCTCGCACGGTGAAGCTTTCTTT. Translating gives CASSQLSHGEAFF.

On this clone itself: At one of its ends the junction is not consistent with the germline gene, which may arise from a read error. The chain uses TRBV7-9 and TRBJ2-5; 12 nucleotides agree with TRBD2. The CDR3 runs to 14 residues. Germline V gives CDR1 SEHNR, CDR2 FQNEAQ (reference sequence). CDR3 in DNA: TGTGCCAGCAGCTTGGGACTAGCGGGCTCGTTCGGGGACTTC. It encodes CASSLGLAGSFGDF.

V usage is TRBV2 and J usage is TRBJ2-1; D possibly corresponds to TRBD2 (5 bases). The V end lost 8 bases, the J end lost 3 bases, and 17 bases lay between the germline ends. The germline CDR1 and CDR2 sequences are SNHLY and FYNNEI. The CDR3 is 15 amino acids. Here the CDR3 reads CASLLRETSYNEQFF. DNA of the CDR3: TGTGCCAGCTTACTTAGGGAGACGAGCTACAATGAGCAGTTCTTC.

J is TRBJ1-4 and V is TRBV5-1; 8 nucleotides align to TRBD1. Germline-derived CDR1 and CDR2 are SGHRS and YFSETQ. CDR3 size: 20 residues. V was clipped by 2 bases and J by 1 base; unmatched bases: 16. CDR3 amino acids: CASSFFPTGEIGVTNEKLFF. The CDR3 nucleotides read TGCGCCAGCAGCTTTTTCCCGACAGGGGAGATAGGGGTAACTAATGAAAAACTGTTTTTT.

The chain is built from TRBV6-5 and TRBJ2-2, with unresolved D. CDR3 size: 13 residues. Germline V gives CDR1 MNHEY, CDR2 SVGAGI. V dropped 6 bases and J dropped 2 bases, with 7 bases sitting between them. CDR3 protein: CASRPTNTGELFF. The CDR3 bases are TGTGCCAGCAGGCCTACCAACACCGGGGAGCTGTTTTTT.

The gene calls are TRBV7-6 and TRBJ1-1; no clear D gene. Germline V gene sequence: CDR1 SGHVS, CDR2 FNYEAQ. The CDR3 runs 14 residues. Trimming shortened V by 5 bases and J by 4 bases, and 14 bases separated the two germline ends. In nucleotides, the CDR3 is TGTGCCAGCAGCCCCAACCCCCTGGCCACTGAAGCTTTCTTT. It yields the protein CASSPNPLATEAFF.

V gene TRBV5-5 combines with J gene TRBJ2-6; D not certain. The V and J ends lost 6 bases and 1 base respectively, with 11 bases between them. The CDR3 loop spans 15 amino acids. In germline, CDR1 is SGHKS, CDR2 YYEKEE (reference sequence). The DNA of the CDR3 is TGTGCCAGCACCCCGGTAGGGTCTGGGGCCAACGTCCTGACTTTC. Translated, it gives CASTPVGSGANVLTF.

The chain joins TRBV5-1 to TRBJ2-7; 15 positions match TRBD2. The V gene's germline CDR1 is SGHRS and CDR2 YFSETQ. The CDR3 has 15 residues. V shed 3 bases, J shed 4 bases, and the junction held 2 bases outside the gene matches. DNA for the CDR3: TGCGCCAGCAGCTCCGGACTAGCGGGAGGGTACGAGCAGTACGTC. Translated: CASSSGLAGGYEQYV.

A single count supports this clone. The chain employs TRBV6-1 and TRBJ2-2, with 10 bases that match TRBD2. J lost 5 bases, V lost 6 bases, and 6 bases had no gene match. Per the germline V gene, CDR1 is MNHNS and CDR2 is SASEGT. This CDR3 has 15 residues. The chain's CDR3 is CASSRAGGRTGELFF. CDR3 DNA: TGTGCCAGCAGCCGAGCGGGAGGGCGAACCGGGGAGCTGTTTTTT.

The rearrangement links TRBV4-1 to TRBJ2-2, with TRBD2 matching over 12 bases. The CDR3 is 16 amino acids. The J segment lost 6 bases and the V segment lost 2 bases, leaving 4 bases of the junction unmatched. Germline V gene sequence: CDR1 MGHRA, CDR2 YSYEKL. The CDR3 region is CASSQLAGGGSGELFF. The CDR3 DNA is TGCGCCAGCAGCCAACTAGCGGGAGGGGGGTCCGGGGAGCTGTTTTTT.

The V and J genes are TRBV27 and TRBJ2-7; D gene uncertain. CDR3 size: 14 residues. The V gene lost 6 bases and the J gene lost 0 bases, with 12 bases spanning the gap. CDR1 is MNHEY and CDR2 is SMNVEV in the germline V gene (reference sequence). The DNA for the CDR3 is TGTGCCAGCAGCGAACGGTGGGGCTCCTACGAGCAGTACGTC. Its protein is CASSERWGSYEQYV.

The rearrangement links TRBV5-6 to TRBJ2-5; 14 bases fit TRBD2. V was clipped by 4 bases and J by 8 bases; unmatched bases: 4. This CDR3 region has 14 residues. CDR1 is SGHDT and CDR2 is YYEEEE in the germline V gene. CDR3 sequence reads: CASSGGTSGSTQYF. The CDR3 DNA sequence: TGTGCCAGCAGCGGAGGGACTAGCGGGAGTACCCAGTACTTC.

V is TRBV2 and J is TRBJ2-5; D remains ambiguous. With 1 base removed from V and 5 bases from J, the gap between germline ends came to 8 bases. Per germline, CDR1 SNHLY and CDR2 FYNNEI. The CDR3 spans 13 residues. The CDR3 DNA is TGTGCCAGCAGTGAAGAGCGAATGGAGACCCAGTACTTC. This gives the protein CASSEERMETQYF.

The chain joins TRBV11-2 to TRBJ2-7, with 13 bases identical to TRBD2. The CDR3 totals 17 residues. Per germline, CDR1 SGHAT and CDR2 FQNNGV. The V segment lost 1 base and the J segment 3 bases; nucleotides outside the gene matches: 6. CDR3 in amino acids: CASSLGAGTSGNYEQYF. As DNA, the CDR3 is TGTGCCAGCAGCTTAGGGGCGGGGACTAGCGGGAACTACGAGCAGTACTTC.

The chain couples TRBV9 to TRBJ2-3, with D unresolved. Germline CDR1 SGDLS, CDR2 YYNGEE. The CDR3 consists of 15 residues. V lost 0 bases to trimming and J lost 0 bases, with 8 bases between them. In nucleotides, the CDR3 is TGTGCCAGCAGCGTAGCCGTGAGGAGCACAGATACGCAGTATTTT. Translating it yields CASSVAVRSTDTQYF.

The chain is built from TRBV7-9 and TRBJ1-1; D is uncertain. The CDR3 covers 12 residues. Germline CDR1 reads SEHNR; CDR2 reads FQNEAQ (reference sequence). The V and J ends lost 0 bases and 10 bases respectively, with 9 bases between them. The CDR3 loop is CASSLADTGAFF. The CDR3 nucleotides are TGTGCCAGCAGCTTAGCCGACACGGGAGCTTTCTTT.

J is TRBJ2-7 and V is TRBV7-8; D remains unclear. The CDR3 covers 14 residues. Per the germline V gene, CDR1 is SGHVS and CDR2 is FQNEAQ. V lost 1 base and J lost 6, with 13 bases in between. The DNA for the CDR3 is TGTGCCAGCAGCTTAGACCGGGTCCGCGGCGAGCAGTACTTC. Its protein product is CASSLDRVRGEQYF.

V and J are TRBV6-6 and TRBJ2-5, with D possibly being TRBD2 (5 bases). In germline, CDR1 is MNHNY, CDR2 SVGAGI (reference sequence). The V end lost 6 bases, the J end lost 3 bases, and 20 bases lay between the germline ends. CDR3 length: 16 residues. The CDR3 region has the DNA TGTGCCAGCAGAAAAACCACCGGAGGAGGAGAAGAGACCCAGTACTTC. Its protein product is CASRKTTGGGEETQYF.

The chain is built from TRBV5-1 and TRBJ1-2; 7 bases align to TRBD1. Germline trimming cut 0 bases from V and 5 bases from J; bases unmatched to any gene: 7. Germline CDR1 and CDR2: SGHRS and YFSETQ. This CDR3 spans 15 amino acids. In DNA form, the CDR3 reads TGCGCCAGCAGCTTGGAACAGGGGAAGGGATATGGCTACACCTTC. It translates to CASSLEQGKGYGYTF. Using reference TRBV5-1 and TRBJ1-2 for the parts outside the CDR3, the full variable domain is KAGVTQTPRYLIKTRGQQVTLSCSPISGHRSVSWYQQTPGQGLQFLFEYFSETQRNKGNFPGRFSGRQFSNSRSEMNVSTLELGDSALYLCASSLEQGKGYGYTFGSGTRLTVV.

This sequence joins TRBV5-6 and TRBJ2-5, with D perhaps matching TRBD1 (7 bases). V lost 4 bases, J lost 4 bases, and 14 bases lay in between. Looked up from germline, CDR1 is SGHDT and CDR2 is YYEEEE. The length of the CDR3 is 14 residues. The CDR3 DNA reads as TGTGCCAGCAGCGATTCCAGGGGGGTAGAGACCCAGTACTTC. This encodes CASSDSRGVETQYF.